These 25 T cell receptor beta chains share one sample of origin, sequenced in a study of T cell repertoires in cytomegalovirus infection. TCRdb passed the reads through MiXCR, listing each CDR3 protein once. Counted here are about 490,000 distinct CDR3 sequences, 16% occurring once; the ten biggest clones make up approximately 24%. The specimen was CD8+ T cells from PBMCs. All receptors come from a human donor in good health (CMV status not recorded). Some clones in this sample may be carry-over from other donors' samples.

This clonotype was recorded many times. CDR3 residues: CASGSTVNEQFF. The CDR3 DNA follows: TGTGCTAGTGGTTCGACAGTCAATGAGCAGTTCTTC. The rearrangement uses TRBV12-5 and TRBJ2-1; perhaps TRBD1 as D (5 bases). This CDR3 region has 12 residues. Germline CDR1 is LGHNT and CDR2 is FRNRAP. V dropped 4 bases and J dropped 6 bases, with 7 bases sitting between them.

This clonotype was detected only once. One base away lies a much larger clone, so this may be a sequencing read error. The chain has TRBV10-3 and TRBJ2-1, with D unclear. The V gene's germline CDR1 is ENHRY and CDR2 SYGVKD. CDR3 length: 12 residues. Trimming pared 11 bases from V and 3 bases from J, leaving 11 bases between. The CDR3 nucleotides are TGTGCCTCCCGAGTCGACTACAATGAGCAGTTCTTC. Amino acid sequence: CASRVDYNEQFF.

This clonotype was seen a few times. This chain links TRBV7-3 with TRBJ2-1; D may be TRBD2 (5 bases). Germline lookup yields CDR1 SGHTA and CDR2 FQGTGA. V lost 0 bases, J lost 9 bases, and 15 bases lay in between. This CDR3 contains 15 residues. CDR3 bases: TGTGCCAGCAGCTTAACCAATTCCGGGGTGGGTGAGCAGTTCTTC. The encoded protein is CASSLTNSGVGEQFF.

The rearrangement joins TRBV29-1 to TRBJ2-7; D might be TRBD2 (6 bases). Deletions cut 4 bases from V and 5 bases from J, with 12 bases between. Germline V gene data show CDR1 as SQVTM and CDR2 as ANQGSEA. This CDR3 has 12 amino acids. This CDR3 is CSVVWGVHEQYF. The CDR3 coding sequence is TGCAGCGTTGTTTGGGGGGTCCACGAGCAGTACTTC.

V and J are TRBV12-3 or TRBV12-4 and TRBJ2-1; D is unclear. The CDR3 spans 13 residues. Trimming cost V 6 bases and J 10 bases, with 16 bases left between them. CDR3 loop: CASSPDTATEQFF. The CDR3 nucleotides are TGTGCCAGCAGCCCTGATACAGCCACAGAGCAGTTCTTC.

The sample holds many counts of this clonotype. This chain links TRBV7-9 with TRBJ2-3; D is tentatively TRBD1 or TRBD2 (5 bases each). The V gene lost 0 bases and the J gene lost 2 bases, with 12 bases spanning the gap. CDR1 is SEHNR and CDR2 is FQNEAQ in the germline V gene (reference sequence). The CDR3 has 16 residues. CDR3 bases: TGTGCCAGCAGCTTAGCGGGATGGGGACCCACAGATACGCAGTATTTT. Encoded protein: CASSLAGWGPTDTQYF.

This clonotype came up many times. V usage is TRBV12-3 or TRBV12-4 and J usage is TRBJ1-2; unclear D gene. V lost 2 bases to trimming and J lost 0 bases, with 4 bases between them. The CDR3 loop spans 13 amino acids. The CDR3 here is CASSLSTNYGYTF. CDR3 DNA: TGTGCCAGCAGTTTAAGTACTAACTATGGCTACACCTTC.

The table lists this clonotype with a few counts. This rearrangement joins TRBV11-2 to TRBJ2-3; D possibly corresponds to TRBD1 (5 bases). This CDR3 has 15 residues. CDR1 is SGHAT, CDR2 FQNNGV, per germline. Trimming removed 1 base from V and 3 bases from J, with 11 bases in between. This chain's CDR3 is CASSLGGRQTDTQYF. CDR3 in DNA: TGTGCCAGCAGCTTAGGGGGCAGGCAAACAGATACGCAGTATTTT.

This clonotype has ten or more counts. The CDR3 DNA sequence: TGTGCCAGCAGCCAGGGGACAGAGCTGAACACTGAAGCTTTCTTT. Translation gives CASSQGTELNTEAFF. The chain combines TRBV7-8 with TRBJ1-1; 7 nucleotides agree with TRBD1. CDR3 length: 15 amino acids. Germline values: CDR1 SGHVS, CDR2 FQNEAQ. Germline trimming cut 5 bases from V and 0 bases from J; bases unmatched to any gene: 6.

This clonotype appeared a few times. This chain links TRBV30 with TRBJ1-4, with D possibly matching TRBD1 (5 bases). V lost 3 bases and J lost 6, with 14 bases in between. Germline V gene data show CDR1 as GTSNPN and CDR2 as SVGIG (reference sequence). The CDR3 is made up of 14 amino acids. In nucleotides, the CDR3 is TGTGCCTGGAGCAATGCCTTGGGGGATGAAAAACTGTTTTTT. It encodes CAWSNALGDEKLFF.

As for this clonotype: At one end the junction does not follow the germline gene, possibly because of a read error. V usage is TRBV11-2 and J usage is TRBJ1-1; D gene unclear. This CDR3 has 15 residues. Germline V gene data show CDR1 as SGHAT and CDR2 as FQNNGV. The CDR3 loop reads CARSLGELPTTEYFF. The CDR3 coding sequence is TGTGCCAGAAGCTTAGGAGAGTTACCAACCACTGAATATTTCTTT.

This clonotype was seen ten or more times. The V gene is TRBV2, the J gene TRBJ1-1; tentative D call: TRBD1 (6 bases). From germline, CDR1 is SNHLY and CDR2 FYNNEI. V was trimmed by 0 bases and J by 7 bases, leaving 15 bases between them. CDR3 length equals 15 residues. For the CDR3, the DNA is TGTGCCAGCAGTGAAGCGCAGGGACAAGACGTTGAAGCTTTCTTT. Its protein product is CASSEAQGQDVEAFF.

This clonotype was seen ten or more times. This chain links TRBV2 with TRBJ1-3; no reliable D call. V was trimmed by 6 bases and J by 1 base, leaving 25 bases between them. Germline CDR1 SNHLY, CDR2 FYNNEI. CDR3 size: 19 residues. Here the CDR3 reads CASSGLPGRSTDSGNTIYF. CDR3 nucleotides: TGTGCCAGCAGCGGTCTACCAGGTAGATCTACAGATTCTGGAAACACCATATATTTT.

Note on this clonotype: At one end, the junction sequence differs from germline, possibly due to a read error. The chain links TRBV23-1 to TRBJ2-7, with 9 bases aligning to TRBD1. TRBV23-1 is noted as an ORF with a role that remains uncertain. The CDR3 runs to 15 residues. As DNA, the CDR3 is TGCGCCAGCACTGTCCCGGGACAGGGTTCCTACGAGCTGTACTTC. Its translation is CASTVPGQGSYELYF.

This chain connects TRBV6-6 to TRBJ2-3; 7 nucleotides line up with TRBD1. Trimming at V came to 10 bases and at J to 0 bases, leaving 10 bases not matched to a gene. Germline loops: CDR1 MNHNY, CDR2 SVGAGI (reference sequence). The CDR3 loop spans 15 amino acids. CDR3 loop: CAMSLRGRSTDTQYF. The CDR3 DNA reads as TGTGCCATGTCACTAAGGGGGCGTAGCACAGATACGCAGTATTTT.

This clonotype was observed at least ten times. This chain connects TRBV15 to TRBJ1-6; no clear D. V was shortened by 3 bases and J by 7 bases, with 10 bases between the two germline ends. This CDR3 region has 14 residues. CDR1 is LNHNV, CDR2 YYDKDF, per germline (reference sequence). The CDR3 nucleotides read TGTGCCACCAGCAGCGAGGCCAGGAATTCACCCCTCCACTTT. Translating gives CATSSEARNSPLHF.

The genes are TRBV19 and TRBJ1-1; D is possibly TRBD1 (5 bases). From germline, CDR1 is LNHDA and CDR2 SQIVND (reference sequence). This CDR3 comprises 13 residues. V was cut by 5 bases and J by 4 bases, with 11 bases left in between. In nucleotides, the CDR3 is TGTGCCAGTAGTGACGAGGGACCCACTGAAGCTTTCTTT. Protein product: CASSDEGPTEAFF.

This chain's CDR3 is CASSQQTSGRASYEQYF. In DNA form, the CDR3 reads TGCGCCAGCAGCCAACAAACTAGCGGGAGGGCCTCATACGAGCAGTACTTC. The chain links TRBV4-1 to TRBJ2-7, with TRBD2 identical over 13 bases. CDR1 is MGHRA and CDR2 is YSYEKL in the germline V gene. CDR3 length equals 17 residues. The V and J ends lost 2 bases and 4 bases, in that order; junction bases with no gene match: 8.

The rearrangement links TRBV5-5 to TRBJ2-7; D ambiguous. Trimming removed 0 bases from V and 1 base from J, with 8 bases in between. Germline CDR1 and CDR2: SGHKS and YYEKEE (reference sequence). CDR3 size: 14 residues. CDR3 sequence reads: CASSLAWQSYEQYF. The CDR3 DNA reads TGTGCCAGCAGCTTGGCATGGCAGTCCTACGAGCAGTACTTC.

This clonotype showed up many times. This sequence joins TRBV4-1 and TRBJ2-4; TRBD1 aligns across 9 bases. The CDR3 runs 14 residues. CDR1 MGHRA and CDR2 YSYEKL come from the germline V gene. V shed 0 bases, J shed 6 bases, and the junction held 0 bases outside the gene matches. CDR3 sequence (DNA): TGCGCCAGCAGCCAAGAGGGACAGGGAAACATTCAGTACTTC. Its translation: CASSQEGQGNIQYF.

This clonotype has a count of ten or more. The chain uses TRBV20-1 and TRBJ2-1, with a weak D call TRBD2 (6 bases). The germline V gene encodes CDR1 DFQATT and CDR2 SNEGSKA (reference sequence). V shed 3 bases and J shed 8 bases, with 20 bases lying between them. CDR3 length: 15 amino acids. The CDR3 DNA is TGCAGTGCTAGGGACCCGGGGGTAAGGAGGTATGAGCAGTTCTTC. Protein sequence: CSARDPGVRRYEQFF.

This clonotype was recorded a few times. This chain joins TRBV4-1 and TRBJ2-7; no reliable D call. The V gene lost 0 bases and the J gene lost 0 bases, with 12 bases spanning the gap. Germline V gene sequence: CDR1 MGHRA, CDR2 YSYEKL. The CDR3 consists of 16 residues. For the CDR3, the DNA is TGCGCCAGCAGCCAAGAGAGGTCGGTTCCCTCCTACGAGCAGTACTTC. This translates into CASSQERSVPSYEQYF.

This clonotype has a count of ten or more. The V and J genes are TRBV7-8 and TRBJ2-5; D unclear. The CDR3 contains 15 residues. Germline V gene sequence: CDR1 SGHVS, CDR2 FQNEAQ. Deletions cut 2 bases from V and 5 bases from J, with 15 bases between. Here the CDR3 reads CASSLPETRVETQYF. DNA for the CDR3: TGTGCCAGCAGCTTACCCGAGACCAGAGTGGAGACCCAGTACTTC. Full variable domain (missing parts from reference TRBV7-8 and TRBJ2-5): GAGVSQSPRYKVAKRGQDVALRCDPISGHVSLFWYQQALGQGPEFLTYFQNEAQLDKSGLPSDRFFAERPEGSVSTLKIQRTQQEDSAVYLCASSLPETRVETQYFGPGTRLLVL.

The rearrangement joins TRBV10-3 to TRBJ1-2; 12 nucleotides line up with TRBD1. Germline lookup yields CDR1 ENHRY and CDR2 SYGVKD. CDR3 length: 16 residues. Germline trimming cut 6 bases from V and 6 bases from J; bases unmatched to any gene: 11. CDR3 amino acids: CAIRHTGQGAFDGYTF. In DNA, the CDR3 is TGTGCCATCAGACACACGGGACAGGGGGCGTTTGATGGCTACACCTTC.

This clonotype was found many times. The rearrangement links TRBV27 to TRBJ2-1, with 9 bases that match TRBD2. The CDR3 contains 15 residues. Looked up from germline, CDR1 is MNHEY and CDR2 is SMNVEV (reference sequence). With V trimmed by 6 bases and J by 7 bases, 10 bases remained unmatched. Here the CDR3 reads CASSPIAGEGNEQFF. The CDR3 DNA reads TGTGCCAGCAGCCCAATAGCGGGAGAGGGGAATGAGCAGTTCTTC.